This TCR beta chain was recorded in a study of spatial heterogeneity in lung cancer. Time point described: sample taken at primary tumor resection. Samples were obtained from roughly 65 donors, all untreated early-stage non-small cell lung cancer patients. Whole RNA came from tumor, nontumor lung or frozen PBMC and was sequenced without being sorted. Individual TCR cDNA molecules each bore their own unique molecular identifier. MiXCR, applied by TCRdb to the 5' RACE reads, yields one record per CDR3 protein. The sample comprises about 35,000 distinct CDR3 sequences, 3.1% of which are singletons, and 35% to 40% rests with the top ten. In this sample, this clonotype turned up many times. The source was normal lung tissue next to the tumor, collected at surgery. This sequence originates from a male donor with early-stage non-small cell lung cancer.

The CDR3 region has the DNA TGTGCCAGCAGCCCACACGGACTAGCGGGAGACGAGCAGTACTTC. Amino acids: CASSPHGLAGDEQYF. The chain is built from TRBV7-9 and TRBJ2-7; 13 bases map to TRBD2. From germline, CDR1 is SEHNR and CDR2 FQNEAQ (reference sequence). With 5 bases clipped from V and 5 bases from J, the junction kept 6 bases outside the gene matches. This CDR3 contains 15 residues.